One sample yielded the 19 T cell receptor beta chains listed below, sequenced in a study of post-analysis software for immune sequencing data. Study-wide points: TRBV segments more frequent in patients than in controls numbered a few and included TRBV5-6, TRBV5-1 and TRBV20-1.

These TCRs' antigens remain unknown. The TCR beta cDNA libraries contained unique molecular identifiers. TCRdb processed the PCR reads anew with MiXCR; each CDR3 protein has one entry. The sample consists of hundreds of thousands of distinct CDR3 sequences, 35% to 40% of them appearing once. The specimen sequenced was blood. These receptors originate from a girl under 18 with multiple sclerosis.

This clonotype was recorded many times. The chain uses TRBV20-1 and TRBJ2-5; D is unresolved. Germline CDR1 and CDR2: DFQATT and SNEGSKA (reference sequence). The ends were cut back, 0 bases at V and 5 bases at J, with 13 bases in the middle. There are 14 residues in the CDR3. The CDR3 loop is CSARDLGVRETQYF. In DNA, the CDR3 is TGCAGTGCTAGAGATCTTGGCGTACGGGAGACCCAGTACTTC.

This chain uses TRBV20-1 with TRBJ2-7; 14 bases are shared with TRBD2. Germline V CDR1 and CDR2: DFQATT, SNEGSKA (reference sequence). With 5 bases clipped from V and 5 bases from J, the junction kept 5 bases outside the gene matches. The CDR3 runs to 14 residues. CDR3 in DNA: TGCAGTGCTGTGACTAGCGGGGGGGCCAACGAGCAGTACTTC. Translated, it gives CSAVTSGGANEQYF.

The gene calls are TRBV15 and TRBJ2-3; TRBD2 aligns across 9 bases. The V gene end was trimmed by 5 bases and the J gene end by 5 bases; junction bases not matched to a gene: 8. Germline values: CDR1 LNHNV, CDR2 YYDKDF (reference sequence). The CDR3 loop spans 15 amino acids. The CDR3 reads CATSVLAGGLDTQYF. The DNA for the CDR3 is TGTGCCACCAGCGTACTAGCGGGTGGGCTAGATACGCAGTATTTT.

This chain joins TRBV12-3 or TRBV12-4 and TRBJ1-2; D uncertain. CDR3 length: 12 amino acids. V lost 5 bases, J lost 8 bases, and 12 bases lay in between. CDR3 nucleotides: TGTGCCAGCAGTCCCAGCCAGATCGGCTACACCTTC. Residues: CASSPSQIGYTF.

The table lists this clonotype with a count of one. The CDR3 DNA is TGTGCCAGCAGCCCCGGCGGCGCAAGAGATACGCAGTATTTT. Its translation: CASSPGGARDTQYF. The chain joins TRBV7-2 to TRBJ2-3; D gene uncertain. The CDR3 is made up of 14 amino acids. The V end lost 5 bases, the J end lost 5 bases, and 14 bases lay between the germline ends. Per germline, CDR1 SGHTA and CDR2 FQGNSA.

J is TRBJ2-7 and V is TRBV20-1; no clear D. The ends were cut back, 1 base at V and 7 bases at J, with 14 bases in the middle. The CDR3 length is 13 residues. CDR1 and CDR2 (germline): DFQATT, SNEGSKA (reference sequence). CDR3 amino acids: CSARVDRIGEQYF. The CDR3 nucleotides are TGCAGTGCTAGAGTTGATCGTATTGGGGAGCAGTACTTC.

In the case of this clonotype: A clone one base away is much larger, so this may be a read error. The rearrangement links TRBV24-1 to TRBJ2-1, with D perhaps matching TRBD2 (5 bases). CDR1 and CDR2 (germline): KGHDR, SFDVKD. CDR3 size: 16 residues. CDR3 nucleotide sequence: TGTGCCACCAGTGATTTGGAAACGAATTCTCGGGGTGAGCGGTTCTTC. It is translated as CATSDLETNSRGERFF.

This clonotype was seen at least ten times. The V call is TRBV5-1, the J call TRBJ1-2; 10 nucleotides match TRBD1. The CDR3 contains 14 residues. Germline lookup yields CDR1 SGHRS and CDR2 YFSETQ. V trimming: 3 bases; J trimming: 6 bases; junction bases outside the gene matches: 5. The CDR3, as DNA: TGCGCCAGCAGCTCGTTCGGGACAGGGGATGGCTACACCTTC. Translating gives CASSSFGTGDGYTF.

Comments on this clonotype: One base away lies a much larger clone, so this may be a sequencing read error. The chain employs TRBV25-1 and TRBJ1-5, with D possibly TRBD1 on 5 matching bases. Looked up from germline, CDR1 is MGHDK and CDR2 is SYGVNS. The CDR3 length is 14 residues. The CDR3 protein is CAGSDYRRNQPQHF. The CDR3 DNA reads TGTGCCGGCAGTGATTACAGGCGCAATCAGCCCCAGCATTTT.

The chain has TRBV24-1 and TRBJ1-5; possible D gene TRBD1, 6 bases. Germline V gene sequence: CDR1 KGHDR, CDR2 SFDVKD. Deletions cut 4 bases from V and 0 bases from J, with 12 bases between. The CDR3 is 16 residues long. The CDR3 DNA reads as TGTGCCACCAGTGACCCAGGACAGTATAGCAATCAGCCCCAGCATTTT. Its translation: CATSDPGQYSNQPQHF.

J is TRBJ2-1 and V is TRBV5-5; D gene unclear. Germline V lookup: CDR1 SGHKS, CDR2 YYEKEE (reference sequence). The ends were cut back, 0 bases at V and 8 bases at J, with 18 bases in the middle. The CDR3 is 16 residues long. The CDR3 DNA follows: TGTGCCAGCAGCTTGGCAGAAGAGGTCCGGCGCGATGAGCAGTTCTTC. Its translation is CASSLAEEVRRDEQFF.

The sample holds many counts of this clonotype. This chain joins TRBV15 and TRBJ2-1; 12 bases match TRBD2. The CDR3 runs 16 residues. Germline assignment: CDR1 LNHNV and CDR2 YYDKDF (reference sequence). J lost 7 bases, V lost 0 bases, and 4 bases had no gene match. CDR3 region: CATSRDRTSGNNEQFF. DNA of the CDR3: TGTGCCACCAGCAGAGACCGGACTAGCGGGAATAATGAGCAGTTCTTC.

This clonotype was counted a few times. This chain connects TRBV7-3 to TRBJ1-1; tentative D call: TRBD1 (5 bases). Trimming took 3 bases from V and 2 from J, leaving 7 bases between them. CDR1 and CDR2 from the germline V gene are SGHTA and FQGTGA. This CDR3 spans 13 amino acids. The CDR3 region has the DNA TGTGCCAGCAGCTTCGACAGTAACACTGAAGCTTTCTTT. Translating gives CASSFDSNTEAFF.

This clonotype was counted ten times or more. The chain uses TRBV14 and TRBJ2-5; 12 positions match TRBD2. CDR3 length: 18 residues. The germline V gene encodes CDR1 SGHDN and CDR2 FVKESK. The junction had 10 bases not matched to a gene; V was cut back by 0 bases and J by 5 bases. The CDR3 sequence: CASSQDMTSGSRRETQYF. The DNA for the CDR3 is TGTGCCAGCAGCCAAGATATGACTAGCGGGAGCCGGCGGGAGACCCAGTACTTC.

A few counts support this clonotype. The rearrangement links TRBV10-3 to TRBJ2-2, with D maybe TRBD2 (5 bases). The germline V gene has CDR1 ENHRY and CDR2 SYGVKD. V lost 6 bases, J lost 2 bases, and 16 bases lay in between. The length of the CDR3 is 16 residues. Here the CDR3 reads CAISEGGRRNTGELFF. The DNA of the CDR3 is TGTGCCATCAGCGAAGGAGGTCGACGAAACACCGGGGAGCTGTTTTTT.

This chain joins TRBV18 and TRBJ1-1; D remains unclear. Germline V lookup: CDR1 KGHSH, CDR2 LQKENI. This CDR3 comprises 13 residues. Deletions cut 2 bases from V and 8 bases from J, with 12 bases between. The CDR3: CASSPTGEAEAFF. The CDR3 DNA is TGTGCCAGCTCACCAACCGGGGAAGCCGAAGCTTTCTTT.

As to this clonotype: A much larger clone lies a single base off, so this may be a read error. V and J are TRBV10-2 and TRBJ2-3; 15 bases are shared with TRBD2. The CDR3 contains 16 residues. Unmatched junction bases numbered 1, after V lost 2 bases and J lost 4 bases. In germline, CDR1 is WSHSY, CDR2 SAAADI. The CDR3 sequence is CASSEGLAGGADTQYF. The CDR3 coding sequence is TGCGCCAGCAGTGAGGGACTAGCGGGGGGGGCAGATACGCAGTATTTT.

This clonotype has a count of ten or more. The chain employs TRBV29-1 and TRBJ1-2; D is ambiguous. Per the germline V gene, CDR1 is SQVTM and CDR2 is ANQGSEA. Trimming left V 7 bases short and J 1 base short, with 7 bases between. The CDR3 loop spans 11 amino acids. CDR3 sequence: CSAADNYGYTF. The CDR3 nucleotides are TGCAGCGCGGCCGATAACTATGGCTACACCTTC.

On this clonotype: This may arise from a read error, as a much more abundant clone is one base away. The V call is TRBV2, the J call TRBJ2-3; 13 nucleotides match TRBD2. This CDR3 comprises 18 residues. Looked up from germline, CDR1 is SNHLY and CDR2 is FYNNEI. The CDR3 DNA reads TGTACCAGCAGCCGCCGAGGATGGACTAGCGGGAGACCAGATACGCAGTATTTT. It codes for CTSSRRGWTSGRPDTQYF.